This is a list of T cell receptor beta chains from one sample in a study of shared clonotypes between healthy human individuals. Libraries were prepared by immunoSEQ multiplex PCR; TCRdb keeps only in-frame clonotypes and omits some of them. The sample consists of about 560,000 clones, just over 75% of them appearing once. Sequenced input: PBMCs. These receptor sequences come from a woman aged 40 to 55 in good health. Some clones in this sample may be carry-over from other donors' samples. CDR3s include the opening cysteine and the closing phenylalanine or tryptophan. A D gene is named only where the DNA matches it firmly. The size field is filled for only some rows; it gives once, few, many or a size class.

TRBD1	TRBJ1-2	TRBV5-4	.	TGTGCCAGCAGCACCGGACAGGGATATGGCTACACCTTC	CASSTGQGYGYTF
.	TRBJ1-4	TRBV6-1	once	TGTGCCAGCAGTGAAGGGGCAACCGCTAATGAAAAACTGTTTTTT	CASSEGATANEKLFF
.	TRBJ1-1	TRBV7-8	.	TGTGCCAGCAGCTTAGCGCGTCAGCGAACCACTGAAGCTTTCTTT	CASSLARQRTTEAFF
TRBD2	TRBJ2-1	TRBV27	.	TGTGCCAGCAGTTTAGTCGGGGGGAGCTCCTACAATGAGCAGTTCTTC	CASSLVGGSSYNEQFF
.	TRBJ2-7	TRBV28	.	TGTGCCAGCAGTCCGTACGGACTCCCTGGCGAGCAGTACTTC	CASSPYGLPGEQYF
.	TRBJ2-5	TRBV7-9	.	TGTGCCAGCAGCTTACAACAACCGGGACCCCAAGAGACCCAGTACTTC	CASSLQQPGPQETQYF
.	TRBJ2-1	TRBV9	.	TGTGCCAGCAGCGTAGACGACCATGAGCAGTTCTTC	CASSVDDHEQFF
.	TRBJ1-3	TRBV30	.	TGTGCCTGGAGTGAAGGAGTATCTGGAAACACCATATATTTT	CAWSEGVSGNTIYF
TRBD2	TRBJ2-1	TRBV10-3	.	TGTGCCATCAGTGAAGGGACTAGCGTTGCTGAGCAGTTCTTC	CAISEGTSVAEQFF
.	TRBJ1-4	TRBV23-1	.	TGCGCCAGCAGAAACCAAACTCCTACTTTGGTGGTATGTACTCCTAATGAAAAACTGTTTTTT	CASRNQTPTLVVCTPNEKLFF
.	TRBJ2-1	TRBV7-2	.	TGTGCCAGCAGCTTAGCGGCAGGGGCTGGTGAGCAGTTCTTC	CASSLAAGAGEQFF
TRBD2	TRBJ2-1	TRBV25-1	.	TGTGCCAGCAGTTTAAGCGGGAGTTCCTACAATGAGCAGTTCTTC	CASSLSGSSYNEQFF
.	TRBJ1-1	TRBV18	.	TGTGCCAGCTCTCAACAGGGAAGTGGGATGAACACTGAAGCTTTCTTT	CASSQQGSGMNTEAFF
TRBD2	TRBJ2-1	TRBV5-1	.	TGCGCCAGCAGCTCGACTACGAGCGGGAGTTCGGGTGAGCAGTTCTTC	CASSSTTSGSSGEQFF
.	TRBJ1-4	TRBV21-1	once	TGTGCCAGCAGCAAAGAGTGTAGGGGGCGTAGGGAAAAACTGTTTTTT	CASSKECRGRREKLFF